The 12 T cell receptor beta chains below come from one sample, sequenced in a study of human T cells and chemical hapten exposure. Noted time point: patch test 2, 6 weeks after DPC sensitization. Stated treatment: therapeutic diphenylcyclopropenone sensitization with weekly scalp DPC. TCRdb analysed the RACE reads with MiXCR anew, one entry per CDR3 protein. The sample holds about 400,000 distinct CDR3 sequences; just under 6.5% are singletons and the top ten take around 5.6%. The material was whole blood, obtained in connection with sensitization to the hapten diphenylcyclopropenone (DPC). These receptors were taken from a woman between 18 and 29 years old with alopecia areata. Some clones in this sample may be carry-over from other donors' samples.

There are many counts of this clonotype. The genes are TRBV6-1 and TRBJ2-2; the match to TRBD1 covers 7 bases. Losses at the gene ends were 6 bases for V and 0 bases for J; bases not matched to a gene: 1. CDR1 is MNHNS and CDR2 is SASEGT in the germline V gene. This CDR3 has 14 residues. DNA for the CDR3: TGTGCCAGCAGGGGGACAGCGAACACCGGGGAGCTGTTTTTT. Translating gives CASRGTANTGELFF.

The V gene is TRBV7-4, the J gene TRBJ1-1; TRBD1 might be the D (6 bases). This CDR3 comprises 15 residues. V was pared by 4 bases and J by 3 bases, with 15 bases between. CDR1 and CDR2 from the germline V gene are SGHVT and SQSDAQ. The CDR3 nucleotides read TGTGCCAGCAGCTCGGGGGCCCCAGGAGACACTGAAGCTTTCTTT. This gives the protein CASSSGAPGDTEAFF.

This clonotype occurred many times. The chain carries TRBV20-1 and TRBJ2-7, with 10 bases identical to TRBD2. The CDR3 loop spans 15 amino acids. V was clipped by 5 bases and J by 5 bases; unmatched bases: 12. CDR1 and CDR2 from the germline V gene are DFQATT and SNEGSKA (reference sequence). The CDR3 coding sequence is TGCAGTGCTCCCCTTCGCGGGACTAGCGTGAACGAGCAGTACTTC. It is translated as CSAPLRGTSVNEQYF.

This clonotype was seen a handful of times. V and J are TRBV20-1 and TRBJ2-7; TRBD1 agrees at 7 bases. CDR3 size: 15 residues. CDR1 and CDR2 (germline): DFQATT, SNEGSKA (reference sequence). After removal of 3 bases from V and 5 bases from J, the junction contained 13 bases not matched to a gene. The CDR3 here is CSARTGTADVDEQYF. In nucleotides, the CDR3 is TGCAGTGCTAGGACCGGGACAGCGGATGTGGACGAGCAGTACTTC.

The J gene is TRBJ2-2, the V gene TRBV12-5, with D maybe TRBD2 (6 bases). Germline loops: CDR1 LGHNT, CDR2 FRNRAP. The CDR3 is 15 residues long. V dropped 11 bases and J dropped 0 bases, with 16 bases sitting between them. CDR3 sequence reads: CAVGSRETNTGELFF. The CDR3 DNA is TGTGCTGTCGGGTCTCGGGAGACGAACACCGGGGAGCTGTTTTTT.

This clonotype was seen a few times. This rearrangement joins TRBV5-5 to TRBJ1-2; 9 bases line up with TRBD1. This CDR3 contains 15 residues. V dropped 4 bases and J dropped 3; count of bases not matched to a gene: 7. Germline values: CDR1 SGHKS, CDR2 YYEKEE (reference sequence). For the CDR3, the DNA is TGTGCCAGCAGCCGGGGACAGGGAAATGACTATGGCTACACCTTC. Its translation is CASSRGQGNDYGYTF.

At least ten counts were recorded for this clonotype. This CDR3 is CSARELASKKENEQFF. The CDR3 DNA is TGCAGTGCTAGAGAGCTAGCCTCAAAGAAAGAGAATGAGCAGTTCTTC. The chain employs TRBV20-1 and TRBJ2-1; tentative D call: TRBD2 (5 bases). CDR1 and CDR2 from the germline V gene are DFQATT and SNEGSKA (reference sequence). There are 16 residues in the CDR3. With 0 bases removed from V and 7 bases from J, the gap between germline ends came to 19 bases.

In this sample, this clonotype turned up many times. The V gene is TRBV29-1, the J gene TRBJ2-6, with 7 bases identical to TRBD2. This CDR3 spans 14 amino acids. Germline-derived CDR1 and CDR2 are SQVTM and ANQGSEA. With V trimmed by 5 bases and J by 1 base, 2 bases remained unmatched. CDR3 in amino acids: CSVLGGSGANVLTF. The CDR3, as DNA: TGCAGCGTTTTGGGGGGGTCTGGGGCCAACGTCCTGACTTTC.

This clonotype turned up a few times. The genes are TRBV7-9 and TRBJ1-6; D remains ambiguous. CDR1 and CDR2 (germline): SEHNR, FQNEAQ (reference sequence). V was cut by 4 bases and J by 7 bases, with 11 bases left in between. The CDR3 is made up of 14 amino acids. The CDR3 sequence is CASSWTWKNSPLHF. CDR3 nucleotides: TGTGCCAGCAGCTGGACTTGGAAGAATTCACCCCTCCACTTT.

The sample holds a few counts of this clonotype. The chain employs TRBV5-1 and TRBJ1-2; D call uncertain. The CDR3 loop spans 14 amino acids. Germline V gene lookup returns CDR1 SGHRS and CDR2 YFSETQ. V lost 0 bases, J lost 7 bases, and 13 bases lay in between. The chain's CDR3 is CASSLESWIAGYTF. The CDR3 bases are TGCGCCAGCAGCTTGGAGTCTTGGATAGCTGGCTACACCTTC.

This clonotype has a handful of counts. The chain carries TRBV20-1 and TRBJ2-3; weak D call: TRBD2 (6 bases). The CDR3 has 15 residues. Germline V lookup: CDR1 DFQATT, CDR2 SNEGSKA (reference sequence). V was trimmed by 3 bases and J by 0 bases, leaving 13 bases between them. This CDR3 is CSASDRRGSTDTQYF. The CDR3, as DNA: TGCAGTGCTAGTGATAGGCGGGGTAGCACAGATACGCAGTATTTT.

This rearrangement joins TRBV6-6 to TRBJ1-4; 7 bases match TRBD1. CDR1 is MNHNY and CDR2 is SVGAGI in the germline V gene (reference sequence). This CDR3 comprises 14 residues. Trimming cost V 4 bases and J 5 bases; bases outside gene matches: 4. CDR3 nucleotide sequence: TGTGCCAGCAGTTTGAGGGGGCCCAATGAAAAACTGTTTTTT. Its protein product is CASSLRGPNEKLFF.